The 16 T cell receptor beta chains in this list originate from one sample, sequenced in a study of shared clonotypes between healthy human individuals (dated by TCRdb to about 2020). Library preparation used the immunoSEQ multiplex PCR assay. TCRdb re-hosts the immuneACCESS table, in-frame sequences only. Its copies lack some clones; in the studies checked, an unresolved V gene accounts for under half of them, and the cause for the rest is not known. For this sample the table gives about 2 million clones, of which about 95% were detected only once. The top ten clones comprise 1.1% of the sample. For the CD8 naive samples, CD45RO-negative cells were positively selected for CCR7, yielding a CD45RA+CCR7+ population from which TemRA cells were excluded. Sequencing was performed on naive CD8+ T cells sorted from blood. The cell subset or site label for this specimen denotes: CD45RA+CCR7+. These receptors originate from a man younger than 35 in good health.

The rearrangement uses TRBV2 and TRBJ2-1, with TRBD2 matching 7 bases. The CDR3 is made up of 16 amino acids. Germline trimming cut 2 bases from V and 6 bases from J; bases unmatched to any gene: 10. Germline CDR1 SNHLY, CDR2 FYNNEI. The CDR3 nucleotides are TGTGCCAGCAGTGAATGGAGCGGGAATGGTTCCAATGAGCAGTTCTTC. Translating it yields CASSEWSGNGSNEQFF.

The chain has TRBV11-1 and TRBJ2-3; tentatively, D is TRBD1 (6 bases). Trimming took off 1 base at V and 11 bases at J, with 7 bases between the two ends. Germline values: CDR1 SGHAT, CDR2 FQDESV (reference sequence). CDR3 length: 11 amino acids. CDR3 in amino acids: CASSLEQGQYF. The CDR3 DNA is TGTGCCAGCAGCTTAGAACAGGGGCAGTATTTT.

V is TRBV5-8 and J is TRBJ1-4; 12 bases map to TRBD1. This CDR3 is 15 amino acids long. Germline V CDR1 and CDR2: SGHTS, YDEGEE. The V segment lost 4 bases and the J segment 7 bases; nucleotides outside the gene matches: 5. The CDR3 region has the DNA TGTGCCAGCAGCCCCGGGACAGGGGGCGGTGAAAAACTGTTTTTT. As protein: CASSPGTGGGEKLFF.

The V and J genes are TRBV7-9 and TRBJ2-7, with D unresolved. Germline lookup yields CDR1 SEHNR and CDR2 FQNEAQ (reference sequence). The CDR3 extends over 16 amino acids. V was shortened by 3 bases and J by 5 bases, with 20 bases between the two germline ends. Here the CDR3 DNA reads TGTGCCAGCAGCTTTCCCGTAGGGTCAGGAAAAAACGAGCAGTACTTC. It translates to CASSFPVGSGKNEQYF. Looking up the rest from reference TRBV7-9 and TRBJ2-7 gives the full variable domain: DTGVSQNPRHKITKRGQNVTFRCDPISEHNRLYWYRQTLGQGPEFLTYFQNEAQLEKSRLLSDRFSAERPKGSFSTLEIQRTEQGDSAMYLCASSFPVGSGKNEQYFGPGTRLTVT.

CDR3 residues: CASSPFIAGTANSPLHF. In DNA, the CDR3 is TGTGCCAGCTCACCCTTCATTGCCGGGACAGCAAATTCACCCCTCCACTTT. The chain has TRBV18 and TRBJ1-6; 7 nucleotides match TRBD1. V lost 3 bases, J lost 7 bases, and 12 bases stayed unmatched. This CDR3 is 17 amino acids long. Germline assignment: CDR1 KGHSH and CDR2 LQKENI.

This clone was recorded once. The V and J genes are TRBV4-3 and TRBJ2-1; TRBD2 matches 10 bases. Germline V gene lookup returns CDR1 LGHNA and CDR2 YSLEER. After removal of 1 base from V and 6 bases from J, the junction contained 6 bases not matched to a gene. CDR3 length equals 16 residues. The CDR3 DNA is TGCGCCAGCAGCCAAGCGGAGGGACTAGCGTCCAATGAGCAGTTCTTC. Its translation is CASSQAEGLASNEQFF.

This chain links TRBV5-8 with TRBJ2-2; no firm D call. Germline loops: CDR1 SGHTS, CDR2 YDEGEE. V was shortened by 0 bases and J by 1 base, with 7 bases between the two germline ends. The CDR3 loop spans 15 amino acids. In nucleotides, the CDR3 is TGTGCCAGCAGCTTGGGCTTTGGGAACACCGGGGAGCTGTTTTTT. Its protein is CASSLGFGNTGELFF.

This chain links TRBV10-1 with TRBJ1-1; weak D call: TRBD1 (6 bases). Deletions cut 6 bases from V and 5 bases from J, with 10 bases between. Germline V gene lookup returns CDR1 WNHNN and CDR2 SYGVQD (reference sequence). This CDR3 has 12 residues. The CDR3 nucleotides read TGCGCCAGCAGCGCCAGGGGTACTGAAGCTTTCTTT. Amino acid sequence: CASSARGTEAFF.

The rearrangement links TRBV7-8 to TRBJ2-7; 8 nucleotides line up with TRBD1. Germline V CDR1 and CDR2: SGHVS, FQNEAQ. V lost 1 base to trimming and J lost 6 bases; unmatched junction nucleotides: 8. The length of the CDR3 is 15 residues. The CDR3 here is CASSLVQGAFFEQYF. The DNA of the CDR3 is TGTGCCAGCAGCTTAGTGCAGGGGGCATTCTTCGAGCAGTACTTC.

The chain uses TRBV4-3 and TRBJ2-5; 7 bases are shared with TRBD2. CDR3 length equals 15 residues. Germline values: CDR1 LGHNA, CDR2 YSLEER. V lost 0 bases and J lost 5; bases outside the gene matches: 6. CDR3 region: CASSQDFGGGETQYF. DNA for the CDR3: TGCGCCAGCAGCCAAGATTTTGGGGGAGGGGAGACCCAGTACTTC.

The chain is built from TRBV13 and TRBJ2-5, with 7 bases aligning to TRBD1. Germline trimming cut 4 bases from V and 5 bases from J; bases unmatched to any gene: 7. The germline gives CDR1 PRHDT, CDR2 FYEKMQ (reference sequence). The length of the CDR3 is 14 residues. The CDR3 sequence is CASSSSTGIETQYF. As DNA, the CDR3 is TGTGCCAGCAGCTCCTCGACAGGGATCGAGACCCAGTACTTC.

Turning to this clone: Other DNA sequences in this sample translate to the same CDR3. The V call is TRBV4-3, the J call TRBJ2-7, with 9 bases aligning to TRBD2. After removal of 0 bases from V and 3 bases from J, the junction contained 3 bases not matched to a gene. CDR1 LGHNA and CDR2 YSLEER come from the germline V gene. CDR3 size: 15 residues. The CDR3 spells CASSQETSGFYEQYF. CDR3 sequence (DNA): TGCGCCAGCAGCCAAGAAACTAGCGGGTTCTACGAGCAGTACTTC.

The J gene is TRBJ1-1, the V gene TRBV5-1; maybe TRBD1 (6 bases). CDR1 is SGHRS and CDR2 is YFSETQ in the germline V gene. The CDR3 runs 15 residues. Between the trimmed V and J ends, which lost 2 bases and 2 bases, there was a span of 13 bases. Written as DNA, the CDR3 is TGCGCCAGCAGCTTTACGGGACAAGAAAACACTGAAGCTTTCTTT. This encodes CASSFTGQENTEAFF.

The rearrangement uses TRBV5-4 and TRBJ2-7; D unresolved. V was clipped by 2 bases and J by 6 bases, with 9 bases between them. Looked up from germline, CDR1 is SGHNT and CDR2 is YYREEE (reference sequence). The CDR3 is 12 residues long. DNA for the CDR3: TGTGCCAGCAGCTTCGGACGGGTCGAGCAGTACTTC. Translating gives CASSFGRVEQYF.

The chain uses TRBV5-1 and TRBJ2-2; 7 nucleotides align to TRBD2. This CDR3 comprises 14 residues. V was clipped by 2 bases and J by 7 bases; unmatched bases: 5. Per germline, CDR1 SGHRS and CDR2 YFSETQ. Written as DNA, the CDR3 is TGCGCCAGCAGCTTCCGGGGGGAAGGCGGGGAGCTGTTTTTT. Its translation is CASSFRGEGGELFF.

The chain couples TRBV4-3 to TRBJ2-7; D is unresolved. The length of the CDR3 is 14 residues. Per germline, CDR1 LGHNA and CDR2 YSLEER. V gave up 0 bases and J gave up 4 bases, with 10 bases separating them. The CDR3 loop is CASSQDSTGYEQYF. The CDR3 DNA reads as TGCGCCAGCAGCCAAGATTCAACCGGGTACGAGCAGTACTTC.